This passage covers 22 T cell receptor beta chains from one sample sequenced in a study of blood T cell repertoires in COVID-19 (dated by TCRdb to the early 2020s). Library construction relied on the immunoSEQ multiplex PCR assay. The source is immuneACCESS, and TCRdb retained only in-frame sequences with V and J called. Part of the clones is not carried over; for the studies checked, unresolved V genes explain less than half of this, and the remainder is unexplained. In this sample the table shows tens of thousands of clones, less than 95% of which occur a single time. Over 5.5% of the sample goes to the ten largest clones. Sequenced input: peripheral blood. These receptors all stem from a man aged 18 to 35 with COVID-19, enrolled during active disease.

V gene TRBV6-2 or TRBV6-3 combines with J gene TRBJ2-7; 9 nucleotides line up with TRBD2. This CDR3 has 14 amino acids. J gave up 0 bases and V 4 bases, and 1 base lay outside the gene matches. Germline lookup yields CDR1 MNHEY and CDR2 SVGEGT. CDR3 sequence: CASSSSGVSYEQYF. CDR3 in DNA: TGTGCCAGCAGTTCTAGCGGGGTCTCCTACGAGCAGTACTTC.

The CDR3 loop reads CASSLTRTGAGYEQYF. The DNA of the CDR3 is TGTGCCAGCAGCTTGACCCGGACAGGGGCGGGCTACGAGCAGTACTTC. The chain uses TRBV5-4 and TRBJ2-7; 9 bases match TRBD1. Per the germline V gene, CDR1 is SGHNT and CDR2 is YYREEE (reference sequence). Trimming took 1 base from V and 3 from J; bases not matched to a gene: 8. The CDR3 consists of 16 residues.

The chain carries TRBV7-2 and TRBJ1-2, with 8 bases that match TRBD1. The germline gives CDR1 SGHTA, CDR2 FQGNSA. Losses at the gene ends were 5 bases for V and 8 bases for J; bases not matched to a gene: 13. The CDR3 totals 15 residues. The CDR3 nucleotides read TGTGCCAGCAGCGCAGAGACAGGGGAAGTTAGAGGCTACACCTTC. Translation: CASSAETGEVRGYTF.

The chain recombines TRBV6-5 with TRBJ2-5; TRBD2 matches 13 bases. CDR1 MNHEY and CDR2 SVGAGI come from the germline V gene. The CDR3 consists of 15 residues. Unmatched junction bases numbered 12, after V lost 6 bases and J lost 11 bases. CDR3 amino acids: CASSEGTSGVGRQYF. CDR3 in DNA: TGTGCCAGCAGCGAGGGGACTAGCGGGGTGGGCAGACAGTACTTC.

The chain couples TRBV28 to TRBJ2-2; D call uncertain. Germline V CDR1 and CDR2: MDHEN, SYDVKM. The CDR3 spans 11 residues. V was cut by 5 bases and J by 5 bases, with 3 bases left in between. For the CDR3, the DNA is TGTGCCAGCAGTCTAACCGGGGAGCTGTTTTTT. Protein: CASSLTGELFF.

This chain connects TRBV5-4 to TRBJ2-3; TRBD2 matches 10 bases. The ends lost 4 bases at V and 4 bases at J; junction bases unmatched: 9. The CDR3 has 16 amino acids. In germline, CDR1 is SGHNT, CDR2 YYREEE (reference sequence). CDR3: CASSRTSGVGADTQYF. DNA for the CDR3: TGTGCCAGCAGCAGGACTAGCGGAGTTGGGGCAGATACGCAGTATTTT.

This chain connects TRBV6-5 to TRBJ1-1, with 7 positions matching TRBD1. Germline lookup yields CDR1 MNHEY and CDR2 SVGAGI. The V gene end was trimmed by 6 bases and the J gene end by 1 base; junction bases not matched to a gene: 5. The CDR3 is made up of 14 amino acids. CDR3 amino acids: CASRRQGWNTEAFF. CDR3 coding DNA: TGTGCCAGCAGGCGACAGGGATGGAACACTGAAGCTTTCTTT.

V gene TRBV24-1 combines with J gene TRBJ2-7, with a weak D call TRBD2 (6 bases). The CDR3 has 13 amino acids. V was clipped by 4 bases and J by 4 bases, with 10 bases between them. Looked up from germline, CDR1 is KGHDR and CDR2 is SFDVKD. As DNA, the CDR3 is TGTGCCACCAGTGAGGCGGGGAAATACGAGCAGTACTTC. This codes for CATSEAGKYEQYF.

This chain connects TRBV9 to TRBJ1-6; D is unresolved. In germline, CDR1 is SGDLS, CDR2 YYNGEE. Deletions cut 0 bases from V and 10 bases from J, with 5 bases between. This CDR3 region has 12 residues. CDR3 in DNA: TGTGCCAGCAGCGTAGGAGGCTCACCCCTCCACTTT. Residues: CASSVGGSPLHF.

The chain links TRBV5-6 to TRBJ1-2; tentative D call: TRBD1 (6 bases). CDR3 size: 14 residues. V was clipped by 1 base and J by 4 bases, with 11 bases between them. Germline assignment: CDR1 SGHDT and CDR2 YYEEEE. The CDR3 region is CASSLRTAIYGYTF. The CDR3 nucleotides read TGTGCCAGCAGCTTGCGGACAGCCATCTATGGCTACACCTTC.

V gene TRBV5-1 combines with J gene TRBJ1-1; D is unclear. V lost 0 bases, J lost 1 base, and 10 bases lay in between. The V gene's germline CDR1 is SGHRS and CDR2 YFSETQ. The CDR3 contains 15 residues. This CDR3 reads CASSLVPGSNTEAFF. CDR3 sequence (DNA): TGCGCCAGCAGCTTGGTTCCGGGATCGAACACTGAAGCTTTCTTT.

V usage is TRBV15 and J usage is TRBJ2-7, with 9 bases aligning to TRBD2. The CDR3 loop spans 15 amino acids. Trimming took 6 bases from V and 2 from J; bases not matched to a gene: 8. Germline assignment: CDR1 LNHNV and CDR2 YYDKDF (reference sequence). For the CDR3, the DNA is TGTGCCACCAGGAGGGGGACTAGCAGTCCCTACGAGCAGTACTTC. It specifies CATRRGTSSPYEQYF.

The chain has TRBV4-2 and TRBJ1-5; tentatively, D is TRBD1 (5 bases). Trimming took 3 bases from V and 6 from J, leaving 18 bases between them. The CDR3 covers 16 residues. Germline CDR1 LGHNA, CDR2 YNFKEQ. Here the CDR3 DNA reads TGTGCCAGCAGCCAGGGGACTCCGGACCTAACTCAGCCCCAGCATTTT. Translated, it gives CASSQGTPDLTQPQHF.

The rearrangement joins TRBV25-1 to TRBJ2-7; tentatively, D is TRBD1 (6 bases). V was cut by 3 bases and J by 4 bases, with 13 bases left in between. The CDR3 runs 14 residues. CDR1 MGHDK and CDR2 SYGVNS come from the germline V gene. Here the CDR3 DNA reads TGTGCCAGCAGTGAGGGGGCATTTGAGTACGAGCAGTACTTC. Its protein product is CASSEGAFEYEQYF.

In its sample, this clone was seen once. One junction end does not reproduce the germline sequence, and a read error may be involved. CDR3 sequence: CAAGREREKLLF. DNA for the CDR3: TGTGCAGCCGGGAGGGAACGGGAAAAACTGCTTTTT. The chain is built from TRBV28 and TRBJ1-4; D gene ambiguous. Looked up from germline, CDR1 is MDHEN and CDR2 is SYDVKM. There are 12 residues in the CDR3.

This clone was picked up one time. The rearrangement links TRBV18 to TRBJ2-6; 8 bases are a match to TRBD1. CDR1 is KGHSH and CDR2 is LQKENI in the germline V gene. CDR3 length: 17 residues. V was pared by 3 bases and J by 0 bases, with 4 bases of the junction left unmatched. CDR3 sequence reads: CASSPGQAGSGANVLTF. The CDR3 DNA sequence: TGTGCCAGCTCACCGGGACAGGCGGGCTCTGGGGCCAACGTCCTGACTTTC.

This clone was found once. This chain uses TRBV4-1 with TRBJ2-2; 8 positions match TRBD2. V shed 0 bases, J shed 4 bases, and the junction held 16 bases outside the gene matches. The CDR3 length is 20 residues. Per germline, CDR1 MGHRA and CDR2 YSYEKL. The CDR3 sequence: CASSQEGPTGLVLGTGELFF. In DNA form, the CDR3 reads TGCGCCAGCAGCCAAGAGGGGCCTACGGGACTAGTCTTAGGCACCGGGGAGCTGTTTTTT.

The chain carries TRBV4-1 and TRBJ2-7; 7 positions match TRBD1. CDR1 is MGHRA and CDR2 is YSYEKL in the germline V gene. The ends lost 3 bases at V and 6 bases at J; junction bases unmatched: 11. The CDR3 length is 15 residues. The CDR3 loop is CASSHIQGTRGEQYF. The CDR3 DNA reads as TGCGCCAGCAGCCATATACAGGGGACCCGGGGCGAGCAGTACTTC.

With respect to this clone: At one end the junction does not follow the germline gene, possibly because of a read error. This chain connects TRBV10-3 to TRBJ2-1; 7 bases fit TRBD2. Germline CDR1 ENHRY, CDR2 SYGVKD. This CDR3 spans 14 amino acids. CDR3 DNA: TGTGCTACGGGGGAGGGGAGTAGGTACAATGAGCGGTTCTTC. Translated, it gives CATGEGSRYNERFF.

CDR3 bases: TGCAGCGTTGAAGGTCATGGGACAGTGTACAATGAGCAGTTCTTC. It specifies CSVEGHGTVYNEQFF. The J gene is TRBJ2-1, the V gene TRBV29-1; TRBD1 matches 7 bases. The CDR3 length is 15 residues. Germline lookup yields CDR1 SQVTM and CDR2 ANQGSEA. The trim removed 1 base at V and 4 bases at J, leaving 7 bases unmatched.

In this sample, this clone turned up once. The gene calls are TRBV5-6 and TRBJ1-2; 8 positions match TRBD1. V dropped 3 bases and J dropped 4; count of bases not matched to a gene: 11. This CDR3 region has 16 residues. Per the germline V gene, CDR1 is SGHDT and CDR2 is YYEEEE. The CDR3 coding sequence is TGTGCCAGCAGCTCGATGGGACAGGCCCACACCTATGGCTACACCTTC. Its translation: CASSSMGQAHTYGYTF.

This chain joins TRBV2 and TRBJ2-2; D might be TRBD2 (5 bases). Germline V gene lookup returns CDR1 SNHLY and CDR2 FYNNEI. The CDR3 extends over 14 amino acids. Trimming took 3 bases from V and 4 from J, leaving 9 bases between them. The CDR3 sequence is CASSDWTSTGELFF. The CDR3 nucleotides read TGTGCCAGCAGTGATTGGACTTCCACCGGGGAGCTGTTTTTT.